This section outlines one T cell receptor (beta chain) sequence together with its context. This entry comes from a study of T cells after yellow fever vaccination. This CDR3 has 13 residues. With V trimmed by 8 bases and J by 6 bases, 8 bases remained unmatched. CDR1 is ENHRY, CDR2 SYGVKD, per germline. TCRdb ran MiXCR on the 5' RACE reads and lists one entry per CDR3 protein. The sample has 300,000 or so distinct CDR3 sequences, 10% to 15% seen once. This sample comprised CD4+ T cells sorted from PBMCs, obtained 45 days after the yellow fever booster vaccination. This TCR was sampled from a young man who received the YFV17D yellow fever vaccine. The J gene is TRBJ1-1, the V gene TRBV10-3, with TRBD1 identical over 8 bases. The CDR3 nucleotides are TGTGCCATCCAGGGGGCAGAAACTCCTGAAGCTTTCTTT. It is translated as CAIQGAETPEAFF.